This TCR beta chain was sequenced for a study of cytomegalovirus exposure and HLA in healthy donors. Study-level background: The 90 to 150 validation repertoires used a platform that matched the one used for the 500 to 700 first-cohort repertoires, as a later analysis reported.

The donors were members of the roughly 120-subject validation cohort (separate from the roughly 680-subject first cohort). Profiled with immunoSEQ multiplex PCR; TCRdb holds only in-frame clones, not every one. The repertoire consists of over 150,000 clones, with 85% occurring once and the leading ten covering around a sixth. The receptor was isolated from a man between 18 and 35 years old in good health and CMV-seropositive. What was sequenced was PBMCs.

CDR3: CASSVLQENTEAFF. CDR3 coding DNA: TGTGCCAGCAGTGTCTTACAGGAGAACACTGAAGCTTTCTTT. The chain joins TRBV6-1 to TRBJ1-1; TRBD1 is a possible D gene (5 bases). This CDR3 region has 14 residues. CDR1 is MNHNS and CDR2 is SASEGT in the germline V gene. The V and J ends lost 4 bases and 1 base respectively, with 10 bases between them.